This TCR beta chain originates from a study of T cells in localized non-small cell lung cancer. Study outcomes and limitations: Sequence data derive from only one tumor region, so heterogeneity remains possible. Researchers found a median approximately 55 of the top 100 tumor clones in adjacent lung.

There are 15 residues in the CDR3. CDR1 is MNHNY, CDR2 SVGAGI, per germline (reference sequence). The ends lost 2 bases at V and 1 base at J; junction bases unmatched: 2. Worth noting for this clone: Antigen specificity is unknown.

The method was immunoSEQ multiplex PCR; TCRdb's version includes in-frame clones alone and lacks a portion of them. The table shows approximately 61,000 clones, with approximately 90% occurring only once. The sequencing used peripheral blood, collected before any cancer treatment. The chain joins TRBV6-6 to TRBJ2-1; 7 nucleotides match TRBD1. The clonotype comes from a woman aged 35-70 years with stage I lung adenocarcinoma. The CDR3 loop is CASSYDRASYNEQFF. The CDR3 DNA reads TGTGCCAGCAGTTACGACAGGGCTTCCTACAATGAGCAGTTCTTC.